This T cell receptor beta chain derives from a study of PD-1 blockade in classical Hodgkin lymphoma. Each and every patient relapsed after autologous stem cell transplantation, and patients got differing brentuximab vedotin exposure. Profiled with immunoSEQ multiplex PCR; TCRdb holds only in-frame clones, not every one. This table holds about 23,000 clones, over 60% found once. The receptor's source is a human donor with classical Hodgkin lymphoma. Sequencing was performed on peripheral blood mononuclear cells (PBMCs), taken at baseline.

The CDR3 nucleotides are TGTGCCAGCAGTTTATTGGGACAGGGTCGGGCCGGGGAGCTGTTTTTT. Its protein is CASSLLGQGRAGELFF. This sequence joins TRBV28 and TRBJ2-2; 9 nucleotides match TRBD1. Trimming took 1 base from V and 6 from J; bases not matched to a gene: 6. Per the germline V gene, CDR1 is MDHEN and CDR2 is SYDVKM. The CDR3 sequence is 16 residues long. Using reference TRBV28 and TRBJ2-2 for the parts outside the CDR3, the full variable domain is DVKVTQSSRYLVKRTGEKVFLECVQDMDHENMFWYRQDPGLGLRLIYFSYDVKMKEKGDIPEGYSVSREKKERFSLILESASTNQTSMYLCASSLLGQGRAGELFFGEGSRLTVL.